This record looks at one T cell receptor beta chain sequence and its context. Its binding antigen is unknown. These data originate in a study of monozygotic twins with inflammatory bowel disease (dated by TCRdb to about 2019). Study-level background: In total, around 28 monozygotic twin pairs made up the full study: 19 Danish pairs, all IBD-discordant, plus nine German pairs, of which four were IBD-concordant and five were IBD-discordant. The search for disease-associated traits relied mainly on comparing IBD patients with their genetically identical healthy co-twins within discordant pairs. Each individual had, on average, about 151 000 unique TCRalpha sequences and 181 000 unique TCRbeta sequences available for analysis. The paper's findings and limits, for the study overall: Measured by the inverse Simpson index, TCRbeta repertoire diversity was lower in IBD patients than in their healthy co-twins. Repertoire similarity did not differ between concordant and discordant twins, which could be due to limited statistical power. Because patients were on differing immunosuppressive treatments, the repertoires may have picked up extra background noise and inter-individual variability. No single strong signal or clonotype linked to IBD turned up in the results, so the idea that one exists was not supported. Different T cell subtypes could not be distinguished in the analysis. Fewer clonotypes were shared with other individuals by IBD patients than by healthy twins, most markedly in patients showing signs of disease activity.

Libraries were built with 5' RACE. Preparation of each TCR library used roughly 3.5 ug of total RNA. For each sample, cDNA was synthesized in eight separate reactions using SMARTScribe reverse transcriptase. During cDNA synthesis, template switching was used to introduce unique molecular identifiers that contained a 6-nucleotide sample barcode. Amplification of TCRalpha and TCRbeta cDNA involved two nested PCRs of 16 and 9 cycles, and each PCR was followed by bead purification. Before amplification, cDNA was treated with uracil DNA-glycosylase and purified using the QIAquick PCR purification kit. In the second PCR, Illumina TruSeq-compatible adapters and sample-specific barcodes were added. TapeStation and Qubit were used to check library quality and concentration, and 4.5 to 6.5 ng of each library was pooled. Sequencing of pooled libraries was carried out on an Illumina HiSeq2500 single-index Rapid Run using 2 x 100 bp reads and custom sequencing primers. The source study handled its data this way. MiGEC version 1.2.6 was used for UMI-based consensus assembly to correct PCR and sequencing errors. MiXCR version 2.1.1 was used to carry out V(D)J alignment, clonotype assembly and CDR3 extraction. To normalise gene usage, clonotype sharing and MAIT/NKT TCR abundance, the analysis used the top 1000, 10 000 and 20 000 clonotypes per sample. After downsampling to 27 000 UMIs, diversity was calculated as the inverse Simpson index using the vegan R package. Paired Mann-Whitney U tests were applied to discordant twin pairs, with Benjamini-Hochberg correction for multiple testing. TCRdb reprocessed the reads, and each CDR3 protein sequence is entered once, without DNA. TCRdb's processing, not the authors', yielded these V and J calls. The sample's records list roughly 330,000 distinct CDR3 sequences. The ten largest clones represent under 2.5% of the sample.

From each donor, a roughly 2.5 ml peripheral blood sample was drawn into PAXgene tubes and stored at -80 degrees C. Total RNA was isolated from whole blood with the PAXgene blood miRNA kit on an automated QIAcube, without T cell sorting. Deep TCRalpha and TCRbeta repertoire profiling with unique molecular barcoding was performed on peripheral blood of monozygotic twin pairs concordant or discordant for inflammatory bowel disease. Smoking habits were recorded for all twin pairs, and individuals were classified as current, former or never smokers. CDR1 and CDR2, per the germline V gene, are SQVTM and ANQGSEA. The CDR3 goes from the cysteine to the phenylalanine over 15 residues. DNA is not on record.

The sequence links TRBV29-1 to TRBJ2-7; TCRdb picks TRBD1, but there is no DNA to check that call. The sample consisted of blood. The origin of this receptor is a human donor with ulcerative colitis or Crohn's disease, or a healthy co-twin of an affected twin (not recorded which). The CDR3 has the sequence CSVEGGTRVSYEQYF.